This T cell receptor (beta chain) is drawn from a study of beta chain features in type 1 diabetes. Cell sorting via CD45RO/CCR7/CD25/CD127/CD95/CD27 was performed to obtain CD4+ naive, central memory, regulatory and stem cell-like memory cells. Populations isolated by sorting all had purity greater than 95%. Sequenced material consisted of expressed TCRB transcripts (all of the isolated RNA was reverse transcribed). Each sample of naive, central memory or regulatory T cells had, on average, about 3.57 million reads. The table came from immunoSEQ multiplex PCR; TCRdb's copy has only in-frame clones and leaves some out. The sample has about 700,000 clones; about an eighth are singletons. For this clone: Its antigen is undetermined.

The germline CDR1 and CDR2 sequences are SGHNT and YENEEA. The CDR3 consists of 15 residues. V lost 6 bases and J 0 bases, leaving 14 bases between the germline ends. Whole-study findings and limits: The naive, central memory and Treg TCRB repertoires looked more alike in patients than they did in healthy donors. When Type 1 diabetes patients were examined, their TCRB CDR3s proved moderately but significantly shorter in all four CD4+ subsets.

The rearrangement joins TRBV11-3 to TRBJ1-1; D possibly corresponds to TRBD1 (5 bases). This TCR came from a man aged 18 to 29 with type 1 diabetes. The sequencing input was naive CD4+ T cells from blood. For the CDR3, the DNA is TGTGCCAGCAGTCCACTTGGGACGGTGAACACTGAAGCTTTCTTT. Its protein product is CASSPLGTVNTEAFF.